Listed here is a single TCR beta chain. What it binds is not known. The germline CDR1 and CDR2 sequences are SGHTA and FQGNSA. This CDR3 is 13 amino acids long. V lost 7 bases to trimming and J lost 7 bases, with 14 bases between them. Generated by immunoSEQ multiplex PCR, the TCRdb table keeps only in-frame clones and is missing some. Of almost 25,000 clones detected, about four fifths appear once; the ten largest clones hold around 3.8%. This specimen comes from a study of a mutant IDH1 vaccine in newly diagnosed glioma. Study-wide context: The first vaccination came 4-6 weeks after radiotherapy alone, or with temozolomide cycles. Treated patients, averaging roughly 40 years, were 62.5% male and about 38% female.

Time point reported: week 47, end of study. Vaccine doses each comprised 300 ug of mutant IDH1 20-mer peptide, with topical imiquimod. Eight vaccine injections were given to patients in weeks 1, 3, 5, 7, 11, 15, 19 and 23. This chain uses TRBV7-2 with TRBJ1-5, with a tentative D call TRBD1 (6 bases). The TCR comes from a man aged 35 to 55 with glioma. Some clones in this sample may be carry-over from other donors' samples. Specimen: PBMCs, collected from a glioma patient whose treatment included an IDH1 peptide vaccine. CDR3 sequence reads: CASTPQGHQPQHF. CDR3 DNA sequence: TGTGCCAGCACCCCGCAGGGGCACCAGCCCCAGCATTTT.